Shown below are 18 T cell receptor beta chains from a single sample sequenced in a study of control samples from healthy donors and cancer patients. Sequencing was performed with immunoSEQ multiplex PCR; in TCRdb, only in-frame clones are kept and a portion is missing. In the table there are about 100,000 clones, about 82% of which are singletons. Sequenced material: blood. Source of these receptors: a young man in good health.

The chain links TRBV10-3 to TRBJ2-7; 8 bases line up with TRBD1. After removal of 4 bases from V and 1 base from J, the junction contained 6 bases not matched to a gene. Germline-derived CDR1 and CDR2 are ENHRY and SYGVKD. The CDR3 length is 15 residues. CDR3 protein: CAISGSGGLSYEQYF. In DNA form, the CDR3 reads TGTGCCATCAGTGGTTCAGGGGGCTTATCCTACGAGCAGTACTTC.

This clone was seen only a few times. The gene calls are TRBV5-1 and TRBJ1-2; 7 bases are a match to TRBD1. This CDR3 region has 14 residues. The junction had 8 bases not matched to a gene; V was cut back by 1 base and J by 8 bases. Germline loops: CDR1 SGHRS, CDR2 YFSETQ. The CDR3 here is CASSLLGDSIGYTF. The CDR3 nucleotides are TGCGCCAGCAGCTTGTTAGGGGACAGCATAGGCTACACCTTC.

This chain joins TRBV24-1 and TRBJ2-2; 8 nucleotides match TRBD2. The CDR3 sequence is 14 residues long. Germline trimming cut 4 bases from V and 8 bases from J; bases unmatched to any gene: 5. Germline CDR1 reads KGHDR; CDR2 reads SFDVKD. CDR3 protein: CATSDGTRRGELFF. The DNA for the CDR3 is TGTGCCACCAGTGACGGGACTAGGCGAGGGGAGCTGTTTTTT.

This clone appeared a few times. The genes are TRBV11-2 and TRBJ1-4; D is possibly TRBD1 (5 bases). The CDR3 has 17 amino acids. V shed 1 base and J shed 8 bases, with 20 bases lying between them. Germline assignment: CDR1 SGHAT and CDR2 FQNNGV. Here the CDR3 reads CASSLGAHGTGREKLFF. CDR3 nucleotide sequence: TGTGCCAGCAGCTTAGGGGCCCACGGGACGGGGAGAGAAAAACTGTTTTTT.

V is TRBV7-9 and J is TRBJ1-1; D unclear. The germline V gene encodes CDR1 SEHNR and CDR2 FQNEAQ (reference sequence). This CDR3 is built from 12 residues. The ends were cut back, 5 bases at V and 2 bases at J, with 6 bases in the middle. This CDR3 reads CASSPINTEAFF. DNA for the CDR3: TGTGCCAGCAGCCCTATTAACACTGAAGCTTTCTTT. The full variable domain, rest sourced from reference TRBV7-9 and TRBJ1-1, is DTGVSQNPRHKITKRGQNVTFRCDPISEHNRLYWYRQTLGQGPEFLTYFQNEAQLEKSRLLSDRFSAERPKGSFSTLEIQRTEQGDSAMYLCASSPINTEAFFGQGTRLTVV.

This rearrangement joins TRBV12-3 or TRBV12-4 to TRBJ1-4; no firm D call. Trimming removed 2 bases from V and 7 bases from J, with 8 bases in between. The CDR3 has 13 amino acids. The CDR3 coding sequence is TGTGCCAGCAGTTTATCAGGACTTGAAAAACTGTTTTTT. Residues: CASSLSGLEKLFF.

This sequence joins TRBV3-1 (or the pseudogene TRBV3-2) and TRBJ2-7; D is unclear. This CDR3 spans 15 amino acids. Per the germline V gene, CDR1 is LGHDT and CDR2 is YNNKEL (reference sequence). V was trimmed by 0 bases and J by 1 base, leaving 10 bases between them. CDR3 in amino acids: CASSQDIAGSYEQYF. DNA for the CDR3: TGTGCCAGCAGCCAAGATATAGCAGGATCCTACGAGCAGTACTTC.

This clone has a single count. The chain joins TRBV27 to TRBJ1-6; possible D gene TRBD1, 6 bases. The CDR3 extends over 15 amino acids. Trimming stripped 3 bases from V and 9 bases from J, with 15 bases between. Germline CDR1 reads MNHEY; CDR2 reads SMNVEV (reference sequence). The CDR3 DNA is TGTGCCAGCAGTTTCTTACGGGGGGCAGGTTCACCCCTCCACTTT. Protein product: CASSFLRGAGSPLHF.

The V and J genes are TRBV5-4 and TRBJ2-3, with D perhaps TRBD1 or TRBD2 (5 bases each). Trimming stripped 4 bases from V and 1 base from J, with 7 bases between. The CDR3 is 13 residues long. Germline CDR1 and CDR2: SGHNT and YYREEE (reference sequence). The CDR3 here is CASSRGGTDTQYF. CDR3 DNA: TGTGCCAGCAGCCGGGGCGGCACAGATACGCAGTATTTT.

This chain joins TRBV27 and TRBJ1-2; 7 bases line up with TRBD1. Trimming removed 3 bases from V and 8 bases from J; junction bases left unmatched: 6. The CDR3 consists of 13 residues. The V gene's germline CDR1 is MNHEY and CDR2 SMNVEV (reference sequence). Here the CDR3 reads CASSFGDSKGYTF. The CDR3 DNA reads as TGTGCCAGCAGTTTCGGGGACAGTAAAGGCTACACCTTC.

J is TRBJ2-7 and V is TRBV18; D is unresolved. V lost 3 bases, J lost 2 bases, and 8 bases lay in between. This CDR3 spans 13 amino acids. Germline CDR1 and CDR2: KGHSH and LQKENI. The CDR3: CASSPVAAYEQYF. As DNA, the CDR3 is TGTGCCAGCTCACCTGTGGCAGCCTACGAGCAGTACTTC.

V gene TRBV27 combines with J gene TRBJ1-2; D ambiguous. Looked up from germline, CDR1 is MNHEY and CDR2 is SMNVEV (reference sequence). The length of the CDR3 is 14 residues. V lost 5 bases to trimming and J lost 7 bases, with 17 bases between them. DNA for the CDR3: TGTGCCAGCAGTCCACGCCGGGGTGGTGGTGGCTACACCTTC. Translating gives CASSPRRGGGGYTF.

The chain carries TRBV19 and TRBJ2-1, with TRBD1 identical over 8 bases. Germline V lookup: CDR1 LNHDA, CDR2 SQIVND (reference sequence). The CDR3 is made up of 15 amino acids. Trimming took 5 bases from V and 0 from J; bases not matched to a gene: 3. CDR3 sequence: CASSFDRGSYNEQFF. The DNA of the CDR3 is TGTGCCAGTAGTTTCGACAGGGGCTCCTACAATGAGCAGTTCTTC.

V is TRBV18 and J is TRBJ1-6, with a possible D match to TRBD1 (6 bases). Germline V CDR1 and CDR2: KGHSH, LQKENI. The CDR3 is 14 residues long. Trimming stripped 6 bases from V and 7 bases from J, with 13 bases between. The CDR3 sequence: CASSRQDKNSPLHF. CDR3 DNA sequence: TGTGCCAGCTCTAGACAGGACAAAAATTCACCCCTCCACTTT.

The V and J genes are TRBV5-6 and TRBJ2-1; D uncertain. There are 12 residues in the CDR3. Trimming pared 4 bases from V and 7 bases from J, leaving 9 bases between. Germline loops: CDR1 SGHDT, CDR2 YYEEEE. Here the CDR3 DNA reads TGTGCCAGCAGCCCTCCTGGGAATGAGCAGTTCTTC. This sequence encodes CASSPPGNEQFF.

The rearrangement joins TRBV18 to TRBJ1-2, with 7 bases lining up with TRBD1. Germline V gives CDR1 KGHSH, CDR2 LQKENI. Trimming removed 3 bases from V and 2 bases from J; junction bases left unmatched: 6. The CDR3 has 15 amino acids. CDR3 coding DNA: TGTGCCAGCTCACCTATAGAGACAGGGAACTATGGCTACACCTTC. It is translated as CASSPIETGNYGYTF. Based on the CDR3 plus reference TRBV18 and TRBJ1-2, the full variable domain is NAGVMQNPRHLVRRRGQEARLRCSPMKGHSHVYWYRQLPEEGLKFMVYLQKENIIDESGMPKERFSAEFPKEGPSILRIQQVVRGDSAAYFCASSPIETGNYGYTFGSGTRLTVV.

V is TRBV27 and J is TRBJ1-2; D is ambiguous. The CDR3 consists of 14 residues. Germline values: CDR1 MNHEY, CDR2 SMNVEV (reference sequence). Trimming shortened V by 2 bases and J by 3 bases, and 10 bases separated the two germline ends. The CDR3 reads CASSLGPQDYGYTF. The CDR3 DNA sequence: TGTGCCAGCAGTTTAGGGCCTCAAGACTATGGCTACACCTTC.

The chain joins TRBV11-2 to TRBJ1-3, with D unresolved. This CDR3 spans 17 amino acids. V was clipped by 6 bases and J by 0 bases, with 18 bases between them. Germline CDR1 is SGHAT and CDR2 is FQNNGV. CDR3 DNA sequence: TGTGCCAGCAGACTTTGGGCACCCGGTATCTCTGGAAACACCATATATTTT. It specifies CASRLWAPGISGNTIYF.